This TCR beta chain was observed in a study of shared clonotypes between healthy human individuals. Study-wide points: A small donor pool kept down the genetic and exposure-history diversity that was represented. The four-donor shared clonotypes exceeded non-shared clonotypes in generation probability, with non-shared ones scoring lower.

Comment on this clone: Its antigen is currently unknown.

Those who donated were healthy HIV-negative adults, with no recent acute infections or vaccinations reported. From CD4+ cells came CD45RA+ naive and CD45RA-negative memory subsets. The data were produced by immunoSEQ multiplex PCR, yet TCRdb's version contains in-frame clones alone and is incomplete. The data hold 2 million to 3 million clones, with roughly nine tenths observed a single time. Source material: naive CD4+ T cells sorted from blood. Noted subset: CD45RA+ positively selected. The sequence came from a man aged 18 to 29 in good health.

CDR3 sequence: CASSLQGALNTEAFF. The CDR3 bases are TGTGCCAGCAGTTTACAGGGGGCCTTGAACACTGAAGCTTTCTTT. The V gene is TRBV6-1, the J gene TRBJ1-1; 9 nucleotides agree with TRBD1. The CDR3 length is 15 residues. CDR1 is MNHNS and CDR2 is SASEGT in the germline V gene. V shed 5 bases, J shed 0 bases, and the junction held 4 bases outside the gene matches.